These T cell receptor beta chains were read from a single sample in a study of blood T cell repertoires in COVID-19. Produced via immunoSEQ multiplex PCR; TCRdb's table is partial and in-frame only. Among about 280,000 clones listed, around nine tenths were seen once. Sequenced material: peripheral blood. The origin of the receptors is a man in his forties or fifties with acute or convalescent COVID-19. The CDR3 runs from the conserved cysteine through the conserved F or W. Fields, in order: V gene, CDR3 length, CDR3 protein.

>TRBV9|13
CASSADFRNTIYF
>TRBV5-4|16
CASSLLGGGQDYGYTF
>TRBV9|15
CASSVDEDRVYEQYF
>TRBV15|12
CATSGTVYGYTF
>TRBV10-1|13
CASSESGTHEQFF
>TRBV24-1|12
CATHRAGNTIYF
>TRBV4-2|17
CASSQPQPGLETDTQYF
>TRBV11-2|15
CASTPGGSLSYGYTF
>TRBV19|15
CASSIWASSGNEQFF
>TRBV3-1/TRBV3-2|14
CASSQGLSGNTIYF
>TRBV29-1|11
CSAEGFGEQYF
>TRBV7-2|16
CASSPGGGTRTGELFF
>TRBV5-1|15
CASSSTGQGNSPLHF
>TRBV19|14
CASSTRSWLYEQYF
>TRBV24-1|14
CATSDFPLSTPQHF
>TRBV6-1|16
CASSETGLATYNEQFF
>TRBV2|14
CASRLQGAVGPAFF
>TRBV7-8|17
CASSLAPLVGGLLEQYF
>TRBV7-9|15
CASSSLLGPNQPQHF
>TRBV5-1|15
CASSLDGGDREGYTF
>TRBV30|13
CAWSRTGQQPQHF
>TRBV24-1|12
CATSAGFGGYTF
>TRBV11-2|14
CASSLNPSGGTQYF
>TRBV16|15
CASSQSRQGARGYTF
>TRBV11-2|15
CASSLVNRENYGYTF
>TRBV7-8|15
CASSLDWGGDQPQHF
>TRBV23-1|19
CASSHFPRLRDRGPDTQYF
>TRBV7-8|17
CASSFLRQGITNYGYTF
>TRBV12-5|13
CASGRTGNYGYTF
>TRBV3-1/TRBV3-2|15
CASSPSGQGRNTIYF
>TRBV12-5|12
CASGPSNQPQHF
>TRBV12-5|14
CASGPGQGYDEQFF
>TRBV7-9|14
CASTSSGGTDTQYF
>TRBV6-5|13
CASGRLINEKLFF
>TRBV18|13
CASSPRGTGELFF
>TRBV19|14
CASSMGSYTDTQYF
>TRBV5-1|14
CASSSIPTGNEQFF
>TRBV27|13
CASSLNLNYGYTF
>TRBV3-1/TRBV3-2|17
CASGRGDEVLYTDTQYF
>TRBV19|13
CASSETGVFTLHF
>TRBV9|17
CASSAGDTSGNTGELFF
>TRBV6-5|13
CASSYGGRNGYTF
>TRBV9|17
CASSVDAAISSYNEQFF
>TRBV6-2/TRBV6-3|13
CASSRTGDTEAFF
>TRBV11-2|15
CASSPNSGTALSYTF